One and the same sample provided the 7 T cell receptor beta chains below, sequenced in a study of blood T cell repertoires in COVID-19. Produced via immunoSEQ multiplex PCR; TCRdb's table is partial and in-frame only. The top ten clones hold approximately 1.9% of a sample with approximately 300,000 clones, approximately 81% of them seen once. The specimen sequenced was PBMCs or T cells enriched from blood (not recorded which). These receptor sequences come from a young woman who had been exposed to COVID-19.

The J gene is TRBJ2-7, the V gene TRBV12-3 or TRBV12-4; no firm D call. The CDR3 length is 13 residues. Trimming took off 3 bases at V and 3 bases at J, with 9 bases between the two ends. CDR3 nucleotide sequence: TGTGCCAGCAGTTTCACGGTGAACTACGAGCAGTACTTC. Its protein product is CASSFTVNYEQYF.

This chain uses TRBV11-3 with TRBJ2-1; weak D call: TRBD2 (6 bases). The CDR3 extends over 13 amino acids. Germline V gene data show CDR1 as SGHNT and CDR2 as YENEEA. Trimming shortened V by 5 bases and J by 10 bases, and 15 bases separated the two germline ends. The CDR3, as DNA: TGTGCCAGCAGCCTTACTAGCTTAGGCGAGCAGTTCTTC. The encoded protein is CASSLTSLGEQFF.

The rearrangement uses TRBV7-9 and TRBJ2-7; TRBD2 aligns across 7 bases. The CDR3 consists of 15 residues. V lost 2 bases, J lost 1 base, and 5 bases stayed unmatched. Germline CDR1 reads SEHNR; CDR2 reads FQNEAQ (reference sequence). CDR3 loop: CASSLREGGSYEQYF. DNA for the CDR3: TGTGCCAGCAGCTTAAGGGAGGGCGGTTCCTACGAGCAGTACTTC. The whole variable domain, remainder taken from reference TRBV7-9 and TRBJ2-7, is DTGVSQNPRHKITKRGQNVTFRCDPISEHNRLYWYRQTLGQGPEFLTYFQNEAQLEKSRLLSDRFSAERPKGSFSTLEIQRTEQGDSAMYLCASSLREGGSYEQYFGPGTRLTVT.

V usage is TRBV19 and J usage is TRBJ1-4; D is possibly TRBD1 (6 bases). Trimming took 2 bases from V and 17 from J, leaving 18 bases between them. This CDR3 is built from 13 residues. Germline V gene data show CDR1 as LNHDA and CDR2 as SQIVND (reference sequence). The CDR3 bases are TGTGCCAGTAGTATAACGACAGGTGGTTCAGAATTTTTT. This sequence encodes CASSITTGGSEFF.

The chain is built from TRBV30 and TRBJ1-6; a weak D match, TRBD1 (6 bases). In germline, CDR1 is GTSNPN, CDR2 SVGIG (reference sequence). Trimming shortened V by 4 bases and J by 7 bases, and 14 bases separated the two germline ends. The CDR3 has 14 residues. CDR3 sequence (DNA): TGTGCCTGGACCACACAGGGCCGCAATTCACCCCTCCACTTT. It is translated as CAWTTQGRNSPLHF.

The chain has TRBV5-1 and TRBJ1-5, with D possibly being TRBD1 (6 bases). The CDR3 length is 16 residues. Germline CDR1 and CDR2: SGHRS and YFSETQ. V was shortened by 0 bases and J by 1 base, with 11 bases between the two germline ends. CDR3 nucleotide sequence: TGCGCCAGCAGCTTGGAGGGGGGGCTAAGCAATCAGCCCCAGCATTTT. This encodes CASSLEGGLSNQPQHF.

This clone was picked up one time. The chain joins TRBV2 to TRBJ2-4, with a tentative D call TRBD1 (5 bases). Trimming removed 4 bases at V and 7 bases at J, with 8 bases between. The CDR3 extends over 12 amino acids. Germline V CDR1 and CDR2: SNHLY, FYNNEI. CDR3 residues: CASSGQGNIQYF. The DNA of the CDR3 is TGTGCCAGCAGTGGGCAGGGCAACATTCAGTACTTC. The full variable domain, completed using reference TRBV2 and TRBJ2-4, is EPEVTQTPSHQVTQMGQEVILRCVPISNHLYFYWYRQILGQKVEFLVSFYNNEISEKSEIFDDQFSVERPDGSNFTLKIRSTKLEDSAMYFCASSGQGNIQYFGAGTRLSVL.